Following are 21 T cell receptor beta chains from one sample sequenced in a study of a mutant IDH1 vaccine in newly diagnosed glioma. Time point in this sample: week 23, last vaccination. In the vaccine, a single dose held 300 ug of the mutant IDH1 20-mer peptide, along with topical imiquimod. Their recognized antigens are unknown. Repertoires were generated with immunoSEQ multiplex PCR, while TCRdb's copy carries only in-frame clones and drops some. Counted here are approximately 66,000 clones, approximately 80% occurring once; the ten biggest clones make up about an eighth. Sequenced material: PBMCs, taken from a glioma patient whose treatment included an IDH1 peptide vaccine. These receptors originate from a man aged 18 to 29 with glioma.

This clone has a handful of counts. This chain uses TRBV5-1 with TRBJ1-1; D remains ambiguous. Germline assignment: CDR1 SGHRS and CDR2 YFSETQ. This CDR3 spans 12 amino acids. The V end lost 0 bases, the J end lost 10 bases, and 10 bases lay between the germline ends. CDR3 nucleotides: TGCGCCAGCAGCTTGGCGGGGTTTGGAGCTTTCTTT. It specifies CASSLAGFGAFF.

A few counts support this clone. The CDR3 sequence is CSVVTGNQPQHF. CDR3 DNA sequence: TGCAGCGTAGTGACGGGGAATCAGCCCCAGCATTTT. The V and J genes are TRBV29-1 and TRBJ1-5; D is unclear. The ends were cut back, 6 bases at V and 4 bases at J, with 10 bases in the middle. CDR1 and CDR2 (germline): SQVTM, ANQGSEA. The CDR3 spans 12 residues.

The genes are TRBV27 and TRBJ2-5; TRBD1 aligns across 10 bases. Germline CDR1 and CDR2: MNHEY and SMNVEV (reference sequence). V shed 4 bases, J shed 4 bases, and the junction held 3 bases outside the gene matches. There are 14 residues in the CDR3. The CDR3 reads CASSWDRGGETQYF. The CDR3 DNA sequence: TGTGCCAGCAGTTGGGACAGGGGAGGAGAGACCCAGTACTTC.

DNA for the CDR3: TGTGCCAGCAGCTTGAGGCCCCAAGAGACCCAGTACTTC. It codes for CASSLRPQETQYF. The J gene is TRBJ2-5, the V gene TRBV5-4; D gene unclear. Trimming shortened V by 1 base and J by 1 base, and 5 bases separated the two germline ends. Germline values: CDR1 SGHNT, CDR2 YYREEE (reference sequence). This CDR3 is built from 13 residues.

The rearrangement links TRBV4-2 to TRBJ2-7; possibly TRBD1 for D (5 bases). Trimming shortened V by 6 bases and J by 3 bases, and 12 bases separated the two germline ends. The CDR3 length is 13 residues. The germline gives CDR1 LGHNA, CDR2 YNFKEQ. The DNA of the CDR3 is TGTGCCAGCAGTGACGACAGAGACTACGAGCAGTACTTC. It encodes CASSDDRDYEQYF.

This rearrangement joins TRBV15 to TRBJ2-1, with a weak D call TRBD2 (5 bases). CDR1 is LNHNV and CDR2 is YYDKDF in the germline V gene (reference sequence). The CDR3 is 18 residues long. V was pared by 1 base and J by 6 bases, with 22 bases between. The CDR3 bases are TGTGCCACCAGCAGAGTGATCCAAGTTGGACTTACCTCCAATGAGCAGTTCTTC. Protein: CATSRVIQVGLTSNEQFF.

This clone was found once. This chain uses TRBV11-2 with TRBJ2-5; no definite D call. Trimming cost V 5 bases and J 5 bases, with 12 bases left between them. Germline lookup yields CDR1 SGHAT and CDR2 FQNNGV. CDR3 length: 13 amino acids. DNA of the CDR3: TGTGCCAGCAGCCCCCCTCCCCGGGAGACCCAGTACTTC. This translates into CASSPPPRETQYF.

The chain is built from TRBV9 and TRBJ2-1; the D gene could be TRBD1 or TRBD2 (5 bases each). Germline CDR1 and CDR2: SGDLS and YYNGEE. The CDR3 is 14 residues long. V was cut by 6 bases and J by 7 bases, with 17 bases left in between. The CDR3 coding sequence is TGTGCCAGCACCAGGGACCTCCTCGCGAATGAGCAGTTCTTC. Its translation: CASTRDLLANEQFF.

The V and J genes are TRBV28 and TRBJ2-1; TRBD1 aligns across 8 bases. This CDR3 is 14 amino acids long. The germline CDR1 and CDR2 sequences are MDHEN and SYDVKM. The V and J ends lost 6 bases and 2 bases, in that order; junction bases with no gene match: 3. The CDR3 reads CASRWTGPYNEQFF. In nucleotides, the CDR3 is TGTGCCAGCAGGTGGACAGGGCCCTACAATGAGCAGTTCTTC.

DNA of the CDR3: TGTGCCAGCAGCGGAGGGGACATCTGGAACACTGAAGCTTTCTTT. Translated: CASSGGDIWNTEAFF. The chain employs TRBV5-4 and TRBJ1-1, with D maybe TRBD1 (6 bases). Germline V gene data show CDR1 as SGHNT and CDR2 as YYREEE (reference sequence). The CDR3 is made up of 15 amino acids. The ends were cut back, 4 bases at V and 1 base at J, with 14 bases in the middle.

This chain joins TRBV28 and TRBJ2-7; TRBD2 matches at 8 bases. Per the germline V gene, CDR1 is MDHEN and CDR2 is SYDVKM. The CDR3 consists of 15 residues. V was clipped by 2 bases and J by 2 bases; unmatched bases: 5. CDR3 DNA: TGTGCCAGCAGTTTAGTTAGCGGGGCGACCTACGAGCAGTACTTC. Protein sequence: CASSLVSGATYEQYF. Full variable domain (rest looked up from reference TRBV28 and TRBJ2-7): DVKVTQSSRYLVKRTGEKVFLECVQDMDHENMFWYRQDPGLGLRLIYFSYDVKMKEKGDIPEGYSVSREKKERFSLILESASTNQTSMYLCASSLVSGATYEQYFGPGTRLTVT.

The genes are TRBV5-1 and TRBJ2-7; D remains unclear. The CDR3 sequence is 11 residues long. V dropped 0 bases and J dropped 6 bases, with 4 bases sitting between them. Germline V lookup: CDR1 SGHRS, CDR2 YFSETQ. CDR3 loop: CASSLGIEQYF. The CDR3 DNA reads as TGCGCCAGCAGCTTGGGTATCGAGCAGTACTTC.

The CDR3 sequence is CASSYYPGYTTYEQYF. DNA of the CDR3: TGTGCCAGCAGTTACTACCCAGGTTATACTACCTACGAGCAGTACTTC. The chain joins TRBV6-5 to TRBJ2-7; D is unclear. There are 16 residues in the CDR3. Deletions cut 1 base from V and 2 bases from J, with 15 bases between. Germline V gene data show CDR1 as MNHEY and CDR2 as SVGAGI.

The V call is TRBV13, the J call TRBJ2-1; D is uncertain. This CDR3 is 15 amino acids long. Looked up from germline, CDR1 is PRHDT and CDR2 is FYEKMQ (reference sequence). V lost 6 bases and J lost 5, with 17 bases in between. The CDR3: CASSFEQWPNNEQFF. The CDR3 DNA reads TGTGCCAGCAGTTTCGAACAGTGGCCTAACAATGAGCAGTTCTTC.

This chain uses TRBV4-3 with TRBJ2-1, with 7 bases aligning to TRBD2. Germline V gives CDR1 LGHNA, CDR2 YSLEER. Unmatched junction bases numbered 6, after V lost 0 bases and J lost 1 base. This CDR3 has 17 residues. CDR3 amino acids: CASSQEYPSGSYNEQFF. CDR3 nucleotide sequence: TGCGCCAGCAGCCAAGAATACCCTAGCGGTTCCTACAATGAGCAGTTCTTC.

This rearrangement joins TRBV15 to TRBJ1-5, with 9 bases that match TRBD1. The V gene end was trimmed by 1 base and the J gene end by 7 bases; junction bases not matched to a gene: 5. Germline V CDR1 and CDR2: LNHNV, YYDKDF (reference sequence). CDR3 length: 15 amino acids. The CDR3 protein is CATSRGDREWQPQHF. The CDR3 coding sequence is TGTGCCACCAGCAGAGGGGACAGGGAGTGGCAGCCCCAGCATTTT. Filled out from reference TRBV15 and TRBJ1-5, the complete variable domain reads DAMVIQNPRYQVTQFGKPVTLSCSQTLNHNVMYWYQQKSSQAPKLLFHYYDKDFNNEADTPDNFQSRRPNTSFCFLDIRSPGLGDTAMYLCATSRGDREWQPQHFGDGTRLSIL.

The chain links TRBV7-2 to TRBJ2-3; 8 positions agree with TRBD2. Germline CDR1 is SGHTA and CDR2 is FQGNSA. V shed 0 bases and J 8 bases; nucleotides not matched to a gene: 10. The CDR3 loop spans 16 amino acids. In DNA form, the CDR3 reads TGTGCCAGCAGCTTAGCAACGGGAAGCGGGGGAAGTACGCAGTATTTT. Its protein is CASSLATGSGGSTQYF.

V gene TRBV13 combines with J gene TRBJ2-1, with D uncertain. V was pared by 1 base and J by 6 bases, with 4 bases between. The CDR3 spans 12 residues. CDR1 PRHDT and CDR2 FYEKMQ come from the germline V gene (reference sequence). CDR3 bases: TGTGCCAGCAGCTTAGCCGGCAATGAGCAGTTCTTC. The encoded protein is CASSLAGNEQFF.

The V and J genes are TRBV7-2 and TRBJ1-2; D uncertain. The germline V gene has CDR1 SGHTA and CDR2 FQGNSA. V lost 5 bases to trimming and J lost 2 bases, with 9 bases between them. The CDR3 is 13 amino acids. CDR3 DNA: TGTGCCAGCAGCCCCCCCCCGAACTATGGCTACACCTTC. Encoded protein: CASSPPPNYGYTF.

This chain links TRBV18 with TRBJ2-5, with 7 nucleotides matching TRBD1. CDR3 size: 14 residues. Germline trimming cut 6 bases from V and 3 bases from J; bases unmatched to any gene: 7. Germline CDR1 KGHSH, CDR2 LQKENI. CDR3 amino acids: CASSHGTDKETQYF. CDR3 DNA sequence: TGTGCCAGCTCGCATGGGACAGACAAAGAGACCCAGTACTTC.

The chain has TRBV18 and TRBJ2-1, with D tentatively TRBD1 (6 bases). The germline V and J ends were trimmed by 3 bases and 0 bases, with 15 bases remaining between them. The CDR3 contains 17 residues. CDR1 is KGHSH and CDR2 is LQKENI in the germline V gene. The CDR3 nucleotides are TGTGCCAGCTCACCCTCGGACAGCTGGAGCTCCTACAATGAGCAGTTCTTC. Translating gives CASSPSDSWSSYNEQFF.